These 24 T cell receptor beta chains originate from one sample sequenced in a study of T cell responses to AZD1222 COVID-19 vaccine. Data came from immunoSEQ multiplex PCR; TCRdb stores just in-frame clones and leaves some out. The repertoire holds around 170,000 clones, with approximately 86% as singletons. Source: peripheral blood, taken 28 days after the second AZD1222 dose. These receptors were collected from an adult who received the AZD1222 COVID-19 vaccine.

This clone was seen a single time. The V and J genes are TRBV7-2 and TRBJ2-1; 12 bases are shared with TRBD2. V dropped 7 bases and J dropped 4; count of bases not matched to a gene: 8. The CDR3 loop spans 16 amino acids. CDR1 and CDR2 (germline): SGHTA, FQGNSA. CDR3 sequence reads: CASTRLAGALYNEQFF. The CDR3 DNA sequence: TGTGCCAGCACCCGACTAGCGGGGGCCCTATACAATGAGCAGTTCTTC.

V and J are TRBV28 and TRBJ2-1; 8 bases agree with TRBD1. There are 12 residues in the CDR3. V lost 4 bases to trimming and J lost 14 bases; unmatched junction nucleotides: 7. The germline gives CDR1 MDHEN, CDR2 SYDVKM. This CDR3 reads CASSSGQGGKFF. The CDR3 region has the DNA TGTGCCAGCAGTTCCGGACAGGGAGGAAAGTTCTTC.

The chain combines TRBV9 with TRBJ2-3; tentatively, D is TRBD2 (6 bases). The V end was cut by 3 bases, the J end by 6 bases, with 23 bases between. CDR3 length: 17 residues. The germline gives CDR1 SGDLS, CDR2 YYNGEE. CDR3 nucleotides: TGTGCCAGCAGCGCCCGGGGCCGGGGGACCCCGGGGGATACGCAGTATTTT. It yields the protein CASSARGRGTPGDTQYF.

The CDR3 bases are TGTGCCAGCAGTCCATCCGGTGGTCTGAACACTGAAGCTTTCTTT. It encodes CASSPSGGLNTEAFF. The chain uses TRBV27 and TRBJ1-1, with unresolved D. Germline V lookup: CDR1 MNHEY, CDR2 SMNVEV (reference sequence). The CDR3 consists of 15 residues. With 5 bases removed from V and 0 bases from J, the gap between germline ends came to 13 bases.

DNA for the CDR3: TGTGCCAGCAGCTTAGCGGGGAGGGATCAGCCCCAGCATTTT. Encoded protein: CASSLAGRDQPQHF. The V gene is TRBV7-2, the J gene TRBJ1-5; D uncertain. Trimming cost V 0 bases and J 5 bases, with 8 bases left between them. Germline-derived CDR1 and CDR2 are SGHTA and FQGNSA. The CDR3 runs to 14 residues.

This rearrangement joins TRBV29-1 to TRBJ1-1; TRBD1 agrees at 8 bases. Germline V lookup: CDR1 SQVTM, CDR2 ANQGSEA. J lost 5 bases, V lost 5 bases, and 7 bases had no gene match. The CDR3 is 13 residues long. The CDR3 nucleotides are TGCAGCGTTTCCCAGGGGGCGCGTACTGAAGCTTTCTTT. Protein sequence: CSVSQGARTEAFF. Drawing the rest from reference TRBV29-1 and TRBJ1-1, the complete variable domain is SAVISQKPSRDICQRGTSLTIQCQVDSQVTMMFWYRQQPGQSLTLIATANQGSEATYESGFVIDKFPISRPNLTFSTLTVSNMSPEDSSIYLCSVSQGARTEAFFGQGTRLTVV.

The chain employs TRBV5-1 and TRBJ1-4; TRBD1 aligns across 7 bases. Germline V gives CDR1 SGHRS, CDR2 YFSETQ. This CDR3 is 15 amino acids long. The trim removed 3 bases at V and 7 bases at J, leaving 9 bases unmatched. DNA of the CDR3: TGCGCCAGCAGCTCTAAGGCAGGGGGGAGTGAAAAACTGTTTTTT. Translation gives CASSSKAGGSEKLFF. The full variable domain, rest sourced from reference TRBV5-1 and TRBJ1-4, is KAGVTQTPRYLIKTRGQQVTLSCSPISGHRSVSWYQQTPGQGLQFLFEYFSETQRNKGNFPGRFSGRQFSNSRSEMNVSTLELGDSALYLCASSSKAGGSEKLFFGSGTQLSVL.

This rearrangement joins TRBV7-9 to TRBJ2-1; D is uncertain. The CDR3 consists of 11 residues. V was clipped by 7 bases and J by 4 bases, with 5 bases between them. The germline V gene encodes CDR1 SEHNR and CDR2 FQNEAQ (reference sequence). CDR3 in amino acids: CASIYYNEQFF. CDR3 in DNA: TGTGCCAGCATTTATTACAATGAGCAGTTCTTC.

The chain is built from TRBV7-2 and TRBJ2-1; 14 bases match TRBD2. The J segment lost 10 bases and the V segment lost 5 bases, leaving 7 bases of the junction unmatched. CDR3 size: 15 residues. Germline lookup yields CDR1 SGHTA and CDR2 FQGNSA. The CDR3 reads CASSPGTSGGEEQFF. The CDR3 DNA follows: TGTGCCAGCAGCCCCGGGACTAGCGGGGGAGAAGAGCAGTTCTTC.

The chain recombines TRBV12-3 or TRBV12-4 with TRBJ1-2; possible D gene TRBD1, 5 bases. The V end was cut by 6 bases, the J end by 8 bases, with 13 bases between. The CDR3 loop spans 12 amino acids. The chain's CDR3 is CASRTTGGGYTF. DNA for the CDR3: TGTGCCAGCAGAACAACAGGCGGCGGCTACACCTTC.

The sample holds one count of this clone. The CDR3 is CASSPRTGPVEQYF. The DNA for the CDR3 is TGTGCCAGTAGTCCCCGGACAGGGCCGGTCGAGCAGTACTTC. The V call is TRBV19, the J call TRBJ2-7, with 8 bases that match TRBD1. The germline V gene encodes CDR1 LNHDA and CDR2 SQIVND (reference sequence). Germline trimming cut 5 bases from V and 6 bases from J; bases unmatched to any gene: 9. The CDR3 runs to 14 residues.

V gene TRBV19 combines with J gene TRBJ1-5; D is uncertain. The CDR3 loop spans 16 amino acids. Trimming took off 4 bases at V and 6 bases at J, with 19 bases between the two ends. CDR1 and CDR2 from the germline V gene are LNHDA and SQIVND (reference sequence). CDR3 coding DNA: TGTGCCAGTAGTAGTGGACGGATGATCACGGGTCAGCCCCAGCATTTT. Translating gives CASSSGRMITGQPQHF.

This clone is a singleton in its sample. The chain combines TRBV19 with TRBJ1-5; D perhaps matches TRBD1 (5 bases). CDR1 is LNHDA, CDR2 SQIVND, per germline (reference sequence). The CDR3 has 14 amino acids. The ends were cut back, 10 bases at V and 0 bases at J, with 13 bases in the middle. The CDR3 reads CATLGPYSNQPQHF. The CDR3 DNA follows: TGTGCCACCCTGGGACCGTATAGCAATCAGCCCCAGCATTTT.

The V gene is TRBV6-1, the J gene TRBJ1-6; D call uncertain. V lost 4 bases and J 0 bases, leaving 10 bases between the germline ends. The CDR3 consists of 16 residues. Looked up from germline, CDR1 is MNHNS and CDR2 is SASEGT. This CDR3 reads CASSAATRSYNSPLHF. DNA for the CDR3: TGTGCCAGCAGTGCGGCGACACGCTCCTATAATTCACCCCTCCACTTT.

The genes are TRBV6-2 or TRBV6-3 and TRBJ1-5; no firm D call. CDR3 length: 15 amino acids. V lost 0 bases, J lost 7 bases, and 13 bases lay in between. Germline V gives CDR1 MNHEY, CDR2 SVGEGT. The CDR3 DNA reads as TGTGCCAGCAGTTACTCGGGTGGAAGCGGGCAGCCCCAGCATTTT. Translating it yields CASSYSGGSGQPQHF.

J is TRBJ2-5 and V is TRBV10-3, with TRBD1 matching over 11 bases. Unmatched junction bases numbered 0, after V lost 2 bases and J lost 1 base. This CDR3 is 15 amino acids long. Per the germline V gene, CDR1 is ENHRY and CDR2 is SYGVKD. The CDR3 here is CAISEGTGGQETQYF. CDR3 nucleotides: TGTGCCATCAGTGAGGGGACAGGGGGCCAAGAGACCCAGTACTTC.

This chain connects TRBV19 to TRBJ1-1; D may be TRBD1 (5 bases). V lost 7 bases, J lost 11 bases, and 20 bases lay in between. The germline V gene encodes CDR1 LNHDA and CDR2 SQIVND (reference sequence). CDR3 size: 13 residues. The CDR3 loop is CASTAGTLGLAFF. The CDR3 DNA sequence: TGTGCCAGTACCGCGGGGACCTTAGGGTTGGCTTTCTTT.

This rearrangement joins TRBV18 to TRBJ2-1; 9 bases are a match to TRBD2. Germline assignment: CDR1 KGHSH and CDR2 LQKENI. Trimming took 4 bases from V and 9 from J; bases not matched to a gene: 7. This CDR3 has 14 residues. As DNA, the CDR3 is TGTGCCAGCTCACGAGATAGCGGGGGTGGTGAGCAGTTCTTC. Encoded protein: CASSRDSGGGEQFF.

The chain has TRBV7-9 and TRBJ1-1; no firm D call. Deletions cut 2 bases from V and 0 bases from J, with 4 bases between. CDR3 length equals 13 residues. Germline V gene lookup returns CDR1 SEHNR and CDR2 FQNEAQ (reference sequence). The CDR3 reads CASSLILNTEAFF. The CDR3 DNA reads TGTGCCAGCAGCTTAATCCTGAACACTGAAGCTTTCTTT.

The V and J genes are TRBV24-1 and TRBJ2-1; 7 bases agree with TRBD1. Germline CDR1 is KGHDR and CDR2 is SFDVKD. This CDR3 has 15 amino acids. J gave up 6 bases and V 3 bases, and 7 bases lay outside the gene matches. The CDR3 reads CATSDPRQGTNEQFF. The CDR3 DNA reads as TGTGCCACCAGTGATCCCCGACAGGGTACCAATGAGCAGTTCTTC.

The sample holds one count of this clone. The chain uses TRBV30 and TRBJ1-2; perhaps TRBD1 as D (6 bases). The CDR3 contains 14 residues. Germline values: CDR1 GTSNPN, CDR2 SVGIG (reference sequence). Trimming took off 4 bases at V and 3 bases at J, with 15 bases between the two ends. CDR3 protein: CAWIATGGYYGYTF. The CDR3 nucleotides read TGTGCCTGGATAGCGACAGGTGGATACTATGGCTACACCTTC.

J is TRBJ1-1 and V is TRBV2; no clear D. The CDR3 has 14 residues. With 6 bases removed from V and 9 bases from J, the gap between germline ends came to 20 bases. Looked up from germline, CDR1 is SNHLY and CDR2 is FYNNEI. The CDR3 DNA is TGTGCCAGCAGCCCTCAGGCCCGCTGGACCAAAGCTTTCTTT. This codes for CASSPQARWTKAFF.

The V call is TRBV6-5, the J call TRBJ1-1; no firm D call. The CDR3 sequence is 14 residues long. Trimming left V 2 bases short and J 1 base short, with 8 bases between. CDR1 and CDR2 from the germline V gene are MNHEY and SVGAGI. The CDR3 nucleotides read TGTGCCAGCAGTTACGCAGCACCGAACACTGAAGCTTTCTTT. Protein: CASSYAAPNTEAFF.

The gene calls are TRBV7-3 and TRBJ2-3; D is ambiguous. The V gene lost 0 bases and the J gene lost 1 base, with 8 bases spanning the gap. The CDR3 extends over 15 amino acids. Germline V gene sequence: CDR1 SGHTA, CDR2 FQGTGA. CDR3 nucleotide sequence: TGTGCCAGCAGCTTAACCAGCGACGGCACAGATACGCAGTATTTT. It translates to CASSLTSDGTDTQYF. Based on the CDR3 plus reference TRBV7-3 and TRBJ2-3, the full variable domain is GAGVSQTPSNKVTEKGKYVELRCDPISGHTALYWYRQSLGQGPEFLIYFQGTGAADDSGLPNDRFFAVRPEGSVSTLKIQRTERGDSAVYLCASSLTSDGTDTQYFGPGTRLTVL.